This is a list of T cell receptor beta chains from one sample in a study of shared clonotypes between healthy human individuals. TCRdb's copy holds only in-frame clones and misses some; the assay was immunoSEQ multiplex PCR. The table lists 2 million to 3 million clones, roughly 93% of them singletons. The sample consisted of naive CD4+ T cells from PBMCs. These receptors originate from a man aged 18 to 29 in good health. Some clones in this sample may be carry-over from other donors' samples. CDR3s include the opening cysteine and the closing phenylalanine or tryptophan.

j_call: TRBJ1-2; v_call: TRBV11-3; cdr3_aa: CASFASPGLSYGYTF
j_call: TRBJ2-5; v_call: TRBV5-5; cdr3_aa: CASSLLLAGGPKGETQYF
j_call: TRBJ1-2; v_call: TRBV12-5; cdr3_aa: CASGHPDRGVYGYTF
j_call: TRBJ2-1; v_call: TRBV4-1; cdr3_aa: CASSQDLLAGQSRFF
j_call: TRBJ2-1; v_call: TRBV10-3; cdr3_aa: CAIRGQGGWDEQFF
j_call: TRBJ2-3; v_call: TRBV28; cdr3_aa: CASSNPTDTQYF
j_call: TRBJ2-5; v_call: TRBV5-4; cdr3_aa: CASSLLVGETQYF
j_call: TRBJ1-2; v_call: TRBV5-4; cdr3_aa: CASSLAVQGALGGYTF
j_call: TRBJ2-1; v_call: TRBV6-5; cdr3_aa: CASSYSESSYNEQFF
j_call: TRBJ1-5; v_call: TRBV30; cdr3_aa: CAWSVARPSNQPQHF
j_call: TRBJ1-5; v_call: TRBV27; cdr3_aa: CASRSGGAGAQPQHF
j_call: TRBJ1-2; v_call: TRBV18; cdr3_aa: CASSPFSGDPPSNYGYTF
j_call: TRBJ1-5; v_call: TRBV28; cdr3_aa: CASADRPYLGNQPQHF
j_call: NA; v_call: TRBV6-6; cdr3_aa: CASSSPGLRSYEQYF
j_call: TRBJ1-1; v_call: TRBV28; cdr3_aa: CASRGQPTEAFF
j_call: TRBJ2-7; v_call: TRBV27; cdr3_aa: CASSLERGAGKRNHEQYF
j_call: TRBJ1-4; v_call: TRBV5-1; cdr3_aa: CASSQTGRGEKLFF
j_call: TRBJ2-7; v_call: TRBV28; cdr3_aa: CASSLKEFLYEQYF
j_call: TRBJ2-1; v_call: TRBV6-5; cdr3_aa: CASSSLILLAGVLFF
j_call: TRBJ1-2; v_call: TRBV9; cdr3_aa: CASSAQRGGGANYGYTF
j_call: TRBJ2-7; v_call: TRBV28; cdr3_aa: CASSFVAGYEQYF
j_call: TRBJ2-2; v_call: TRBV15; cdr3_aa: CATSREHRVWAGELFF
j_call: TRBJ1-2; v_call: TRBV27; cdr3_aa: CASSLGQGSNGYTF
j_call: TRBJ2-1; v_call: TRBV7-3; cdr3_aa: CASSSRTGVENEQFF
j_call: TRBJ2-7; v_call: TRBV11-3; cdr3_aa: CASSKGGPGLSSYEQYF
j_call: TRBJ2-7; v_call: TRBV30; cdr3_aa: CAWSRTSRTSSYEQYF
j_call: TRBJ2-3; v_call: TRBV28; cdr3_aa: CASSTRDTQYF
j_call: TRBJ1-2; v_call: TRBV28; cdr3_aa: CASTLGASDYGYTF
j_call: TRBJ1-5; v_call: TRBV28; cdr3_aa: CASTVGGDQPQHF